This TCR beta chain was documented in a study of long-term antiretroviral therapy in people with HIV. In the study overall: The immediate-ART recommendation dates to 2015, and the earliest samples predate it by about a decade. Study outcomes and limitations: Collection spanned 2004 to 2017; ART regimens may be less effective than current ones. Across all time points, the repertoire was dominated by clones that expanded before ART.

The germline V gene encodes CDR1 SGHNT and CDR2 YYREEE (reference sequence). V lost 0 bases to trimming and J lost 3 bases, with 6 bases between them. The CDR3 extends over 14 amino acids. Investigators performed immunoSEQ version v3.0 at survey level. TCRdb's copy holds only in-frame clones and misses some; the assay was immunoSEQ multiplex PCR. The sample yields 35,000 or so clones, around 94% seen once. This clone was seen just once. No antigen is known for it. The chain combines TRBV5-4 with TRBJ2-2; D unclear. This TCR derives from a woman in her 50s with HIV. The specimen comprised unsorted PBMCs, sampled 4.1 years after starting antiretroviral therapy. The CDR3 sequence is CASSLDVDTGELFF. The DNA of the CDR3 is TGTGCCAGCAGCTTGGATGTGGACACCGGGGAGCTGTTTTTT.